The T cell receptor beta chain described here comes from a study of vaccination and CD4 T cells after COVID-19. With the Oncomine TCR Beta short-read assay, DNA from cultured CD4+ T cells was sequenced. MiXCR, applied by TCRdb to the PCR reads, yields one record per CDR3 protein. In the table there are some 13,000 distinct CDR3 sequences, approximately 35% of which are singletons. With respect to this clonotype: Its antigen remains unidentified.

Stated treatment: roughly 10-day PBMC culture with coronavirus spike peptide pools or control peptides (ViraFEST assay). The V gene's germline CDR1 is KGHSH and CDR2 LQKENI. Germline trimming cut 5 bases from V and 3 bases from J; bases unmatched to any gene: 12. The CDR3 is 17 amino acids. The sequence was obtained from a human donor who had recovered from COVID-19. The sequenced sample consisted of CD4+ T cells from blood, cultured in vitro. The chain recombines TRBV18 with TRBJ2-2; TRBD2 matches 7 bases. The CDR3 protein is CASSEGMGLLYTGELFF. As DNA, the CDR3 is TGTGCCAGCTCAGAAGGGATGGGACTATTATACACCGGGGAGCTGTTTTTT. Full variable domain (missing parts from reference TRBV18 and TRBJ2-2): NAGVMQNPRHLVRRRGQEARLRCSPMKGHSHVYWYRQLPEEGLKFMVYLQKENIIDESGMPKERFSAEFPKEGPSILRIQQVVRGDSAAYFCASSEGMGLLYTGELFFGEGSRLTVL.